This section outlines one TCR beta chain sequence together with its context. Its antigen is still unknown. Diagnostic criteria for definite or probable disease, in their recently defined form, were met by the patients with Susac syndrome. With random hexamers, roughly 0.45 to 1 ug RNA was reverse transcribed. TCR beta CDR3 was amplified by immunoSEQ covering 54 Vbeta and 13 Jbeta. TCRdb itself ran the immunoSEQ multiplex PCR reads through MiXCR, one entry per CDR3 protein. Of some 240,000 distinct CDR3 sequences listed, around 96% were seen once; the top ten hold approximately 0.094%. These data are taken from a study of CD8 T cells in Susac syndrome. The ends were cut back, 0 bases at V and 2 bases at J, with 10 bases in the middle. This CDR3 has 14 residues. CDR1 is GTSNPN, CDR2 SVGIG, per germline (reference sequence). Whole-study findings and limits: There was no clonal expansion in the CD4+ T cell repertoires of Susac syndrome.

The sequence was obtained from a human donor with Susac syndrome. Material: CD4+ T cells from PBMCs. The chain joins TRBV30 to TRBJ1-2; the D gene is possibly TRBD1 (5 bases). CDR3 in amino acids: CAWSVDRVNYGYTF. In nucleotides, the CDR3 is TGTGCCTGGAGTGTCGACAGAGTAAACTATGGCTACACCTTC.